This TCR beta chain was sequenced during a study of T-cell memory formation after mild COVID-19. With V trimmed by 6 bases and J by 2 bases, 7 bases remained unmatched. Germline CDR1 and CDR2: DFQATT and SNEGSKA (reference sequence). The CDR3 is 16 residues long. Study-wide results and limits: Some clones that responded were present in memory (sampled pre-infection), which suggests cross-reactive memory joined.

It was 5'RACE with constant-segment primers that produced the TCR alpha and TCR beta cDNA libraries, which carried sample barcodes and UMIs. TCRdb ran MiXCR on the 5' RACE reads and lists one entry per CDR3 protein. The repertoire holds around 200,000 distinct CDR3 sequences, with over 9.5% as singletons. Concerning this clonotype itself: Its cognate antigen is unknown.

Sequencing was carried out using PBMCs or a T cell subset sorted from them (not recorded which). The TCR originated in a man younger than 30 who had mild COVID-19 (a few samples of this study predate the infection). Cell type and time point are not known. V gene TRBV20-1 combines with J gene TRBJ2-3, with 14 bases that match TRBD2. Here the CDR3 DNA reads TGCAGTGCCAATCCGACTAGCGGGGGGGCCACAGATACGCAGTATTTT. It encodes CSANPTSGGATDTQYF.